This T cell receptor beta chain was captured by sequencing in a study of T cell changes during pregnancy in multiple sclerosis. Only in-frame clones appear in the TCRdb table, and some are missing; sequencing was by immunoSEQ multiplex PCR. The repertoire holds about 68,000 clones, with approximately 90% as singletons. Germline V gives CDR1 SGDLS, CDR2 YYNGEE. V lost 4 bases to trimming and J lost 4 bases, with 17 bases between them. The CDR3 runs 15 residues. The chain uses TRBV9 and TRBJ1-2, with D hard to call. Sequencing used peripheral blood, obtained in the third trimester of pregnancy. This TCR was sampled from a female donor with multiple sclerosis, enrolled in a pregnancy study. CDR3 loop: CASSPSVSPSYGYTF. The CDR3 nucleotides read TGTGCCAGCAGCCCTAGTGTCAGCCCTTCCTATGGCTACACCTTC.